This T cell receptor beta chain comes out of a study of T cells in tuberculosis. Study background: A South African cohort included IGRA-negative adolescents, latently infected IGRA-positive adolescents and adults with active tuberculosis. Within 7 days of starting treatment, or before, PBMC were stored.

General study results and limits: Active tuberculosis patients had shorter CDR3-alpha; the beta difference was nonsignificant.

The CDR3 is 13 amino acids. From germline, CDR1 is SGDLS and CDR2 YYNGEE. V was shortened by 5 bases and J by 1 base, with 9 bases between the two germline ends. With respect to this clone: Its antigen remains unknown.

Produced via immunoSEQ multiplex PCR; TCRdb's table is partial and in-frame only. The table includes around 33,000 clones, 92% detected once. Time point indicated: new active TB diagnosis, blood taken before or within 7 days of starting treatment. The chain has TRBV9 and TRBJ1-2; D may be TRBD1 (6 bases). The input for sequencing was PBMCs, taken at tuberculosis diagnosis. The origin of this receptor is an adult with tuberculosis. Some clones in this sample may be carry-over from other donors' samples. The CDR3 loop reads CASREQGNYGYTF. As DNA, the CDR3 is TGTGCCAGCAGAGAACAGGGTAACTATGGCTACACCTTC.